The 29 T cell receptor beta chains below come from one sample, sequenced in a study of shared clonotypes between healthy human individuals. Libraries were prepared by immunoSEQ multiplex PCR; TCRdb keeps only in-frame clonotypes and omits some of them. Seen here are about 510,000 clones, roughly 79% observed once, and the top ten hold about 12%. Input material: PBMCs. Receptor source: a woman aged 40 to 50 in good health. Some clones in this sample may be carry-over from other donors' samples.

The gene calls are TRBV11-2 and TRBJ2-1, with 13 nucleotides matching TRBD2. CDR1 and CDR2 (germline): SGHAT, FQNNGV. The CDR3 is made up of 17 amino acids. Trimming cost V 5 bases and J 0 bases; bases outside gene matches: 4. In nucleotides, the CDR3 is TGTGCCAGCAGCCCCCGGACTAGCGGGAGCTCCTACAATGAGCAGTTCTTC. Translation gives CASSPRTSGSSYNEQFF.

The V gene is TRBV14, the J gene TRBJ2-1; D unclear. The V end was cut by 3 bases, the J end by 8 bases, with 8 bases between. The CDR3 consists of 12 residues. Germline V CDR1 and CDR2: SGHDN, FVKESK. CDR3: CASSHPPHEQFF. In nucleotides, the CDR3 is TGTGCCAGCAGCCACCCTCCCCATGAGCAGTTCTTC.

The rearrangement links TRBV7-2 to TRBJ1-4; 7 positions match TRBD1. The CDR3 loop spans 15 amino acids. Germline CDR1 and CDR2: SGHTA and FQGNSA. Trimming took 5 bases from V and 8 from J; bases not matched to a gene: 11. The CDR3 DNA is TGTGCCAGCAGCCTCGCGACAGGGATGGGGGAAAAACTGTTTTTT. Translated: CASSLATGMGEKLFF. The full variable domain, rest sourced from reference TRBV7-2 and TRBJ1-4, is GAGVSQSPSNKVTEKGKDVELRCDPISGHTALYWYRQSLGQGLEFLIYFQGNSAPDKSGLPSDRFSAERTGGSVSTLTIQRTQQEDSAVYLCASSLATGMGEKLFFGSGTQLSVL.

J is TRBJ1-2 and V is TRBV28, with a weak D call TRBD1 (5 bases). Germline loops: CDR1 MDHEN, CDR2 SYDVKM. The germline V and J ends were trimmed by 5 bases and 7 bases, with 17 bases remaining between them. The CDR3 covers 14 residues. CDR3 DNA: TGTGCCAGCAGTGACCCCGGGACGGAGCGTGGCTACACCTTC. It is translated as CASSDPGTERGYTF.

The chain uses TRBV4-3 and TRBJ2-1, with 9 nucleotides matching TRBD2. Germline CDR1 is LGHNA and CDR2 is YSLEER. CDR3 length: 15 residues. Germline trimming cut 1 base from V and 6 bases from J; bases unmatched to any gene: 4. Here the CDR3 DNA reads TGCGCCAGCAGCCAAGGGTGGCGGGAGGGCAATGAGCAGTTCTTC. The encoded protein is CASSQGWREGNEQFF.

The CDR3 DNA is TGTGCCAGCAGTCCCCCCGGGACAGCATCCTACGAGCAGTACTTC. Its translation is CASSPPGTASYEQYF. This sequence joins TRBV28 and TRBJ2-7, with 7 bases that match TRBD1. The CDR3 is 15 residues long. The germline CDR1 and CDR2 sequences are MDHEN and SYDVKM. The J segment lost 1 base and the V segment lost 5 bases, leaving 8 bases of the junction unmatched.

This clone has at least ten counts. The chain is built from TRBV7-8 and TRBJ1-1, with 9 bases lining up with TRBD1. V gave up 4 bases and J gave up 1 base; unmatched junction bases: 1. CDR3 length: 14 amino acids. The germline V gene has CDR1 SGHVS and CDR2 FQNEAQ. The CDR3 region is CASSSGQGNTEAFF. In nucleotides, the CDR3 is TGTGCCAGCAGCTCGGGACAGGGGAACACTGAAGCTTTCTTT.

This clone has just one count. The CDR3 region has the DNA TGTGCCAGCAGTGAGCGGCGGGAGGCTCAAGAGACCCAGTACTTC. Its protein product is CASSERREAQETQYF. The chain links TRBV6-4 to TRBJ2-5; 8 bases map to TRBD2. V lost 3 bases, J lost 2 bases, and 5 bases stayed unmatched. The CDR3 totals 15 residues. Germline V lookup: CDR1 MRHNA, CDR2 SNTAGT.

The chain employs TRBV14 and TRBJ2-2; D gene unclear. CDR1 SGHDN and CDR2 FVKESK come from the germline V gene. The ends were cut back, 5 bases at V and 6 bases at J, with 13 bases in the middle. The CDR3 length is 14 residues. The CDR3, as DNA: TGTGCCAGCAGCAATGGGCCAGGTTCCGGGGAGCTGTTTTTT. Protein sequence: CASSNGPGSGELFF.

The rearrangement uses TRBV5-4 and TRBJ2-3; TRBD2 might be the D (5 bases). Germline V CDR1 and CDR2: SGHNT, YYREEE (reference sequence). The V and J ends lost 0 bases and 10 bases respectively, with 9 bases between them. This CDR3 has 12 amino acids. This CDR3 is CASSLEPGAQYF. In nucleotides, the CDR3 is TGTGCCAGCAGCTTGGAGCCCGGGGCGCAGTATTTT.

The chain employs TRBV4-2 and TRBJ2-4; D gene uncertain. The CDR3 loop spans 15 amino acids. Trimming stripped 2 bases from V and 0 bases from J, with 8 bases between. The germline V gene has CDR1 LGHNA and CDR2 YNFKEQ. This CDR3 reads CASSQLTLAKNIQYF. The CDR3 DNA follows: TGTGCCAGCAGCCAATTGACATTAGCCAAAAACATTCAGTACTTC.

This clone appeared once. CDR3 sequence reads: CSHADRVGEQYF. In DNA, the CDR3 is TGCAGCCATGCCGACAGGGTGGGGGAGCAGTACTTC. The rearrangement joins TRBV29-1 to TRBJ2-7, with 7 bases matching TRBD1. Germline CDR1 SQVTM, CDR2 ANQGSEA. V lost 8 bases and J lost 7; bases outside the gene matches: 11. The CDR3 sequence is 12 residues long.

The chain employs TRBV30 and TRBJ2-2; 7 bases are shared with TRBD2. The CDR3 runs to 13 residues. Germline V gives CDR1 GTSNPN, CDR2 SVGIG (reference sequence). Trimming took 7 bases from V and 6 from J; bases not matched to a gene: 8. The CDR3 bases are TGTGCCTCCCCATTTAGCGGGCCCGGGGAGCTGTTTTTT. As protein: CASPFSGPGELFF.

Concerning this clone: It may be a read error: a sequence one base away is much more abundant. Other DNA sequences in this sample translate to the same CDR3. The chain is built from TRBV6-1 and TRBJ1-4, with TRBD1 matching over 9 bases. This CDR3 comprises 16 residues. CDR1 is MNHNS and CDR2 is SASEGT in the germline V gene. J was trimmed by 8 bases and V by 2 bases; bases with no gene match: 9. CDR3 residues: CASSEPRGQGNEKLFF. The CDR3 nucleotides are TGTGCCAGCAGTGAACCTCGGGGACAGGGAAACGAAAAACTGTTTTTT.

The chain joins TRBV7-9 to TRBJ2-7, with TRBD2 identical over 9 bases. CDR3 size: 15 residues. The V gene's germline CDR1 is SEHNR and CDR2 FQNEAQ (reference sequence). V lost 2 bases and J lost 3; bases outside the gene matches: 5. The CDR3 DNA reads as TGTGCCAGCAGCTTAATAGCGGGAGCCAGCTACGAGCAGTACTTC. As protein: CASSLIAGASYEQYF.

This chain joins TRBV4-1 and TRBJ2-7; D remains unclear. Trimming took off 0 bases at V and 2 bases at J, with 14 bases between the two ends. This CDR3 comprises 16 residues. Germline CDR1 reads MGHRA; CDR2 reads YSYEKL. The CDR3 spells CASSQDWQNNPYEQYF. CDR3 nucleotide sequence: TGCGCCAGCAGCCAAGATTGGCAAAACAACCCCTACGAGCAGTACTTC.

CDR3 sequence reads: CASSIYRGPSGYTF. In DNA form, the CDR3 reads TGCGCCAGCAGCATATACAGGGGGCCTTCGGGCTACACCTTC. This chain uses TRBV5-1 with TRBJ1-2; TRBD1 aligns across 9 bases. In germline, CDR1 is SGHRS, CDR2 YFSETQ. The CDR3 runs to 14 residues. Germline trimming cut 4 bases from V and 8 bases from J; bases unmatched to any gene: 9. Filled out from reference TRBV5-1 and TRBJ1-2, the complete variable domain reads KAGVTQTPRYLIKTRGQQVTLSCSPISGHRSVSWYQQTPGQGLQFLFEYFSETQRNKGNFPGRFSGRQFSNSRSEMNVSTLELGDSALYLCASSIYRGPSGYTFGSGTRLTVV.

Comment on this clone: Other DNA sequences in the sample encode the same CDR3. The chain joins TRBV2 to TRBJ2-1; TRBD2 aligns across 11 bases. The J segment lost 4 bases and the V segment lost 5 bases, leaving 1 base of the junction unmatched. The CDR3 loop spans 14 amino acids. The germline V gene encodes CDR1 SNHLY and CDR2 FYNNEI. The CDR3 loop is CASSRLAGYNEQFF. CDR3 DNA: TGTGCCAGCAGTAGACTAGCGGGATACAATGAGCAGTTCTTC.

This clone has only one observation. The CDR3 DNA follows: TGTGCCAGCAGCTTAAGAGTGACAGGGGCCGGTGATGAGCAGTTCTTC. Protein sequence: CASSLRVTGAGDEQFF. This chain links TRBV7-3 with TRBJ2-1, with 8 bases matching TRBD1. V lost 1 base and J lost 8; bases outside the gene matches: 10. The CDR3 runs to 16 residues. Germline V gene data show CDR1 as SGHTA and CDR2 as FQGTGA.

The chain combines TRBV5-1 with TRBJ1-3; unclear D gene. Trimming removed 2 bases at V and 8 bases at J, with 17 bases between. The length of the CDR3 is 15 residues. CDR1 SGHRS and CDR2 YFSETQ come from the germline V gene. Here the CDR3 DNA reads TGCGCCAGCAGCTTATTCCCGGGAAGTAAGGACACCATATATTTT. It is translated as CASSLFPGSKDTIYF.

V is TRBV29-1 and J is TRBJ1-1; D ambiguous. CDR3 length: 13 residues. Trimming left V 0 bases short and J 5 bases short, with 10 bases between. CDR1 and CDR2 (germline): SQVTM, ANQGSEA. CDR3 amino acids: CSVEEGRGTEAFF. DNA of the CDR3: TGCAGCGTTGAAGAGGGCCGAGGGACTGAAGCTTTCTTT.

This clone was observed many times. The chain has TRBV6-1 and TRBJ2-2, with D possibly being TRBD2 (5 bases). The CDR3 covers 14 residues. V lost 10 bases and J 1 base, leaving 13 bases between the germline ends. Germline loops: CDR1 MNHNS, CDR2 SASEGT. In DNA form, the CDR3 reads TGTGCCACCCTGAGGGCAGGGAACACCGGGGAGCTGTTTTTT. As protein: CATLRAGNTGELFF.

The DNA for the CDR3 is TGTGCCAGCAGGTCCCTCGAGGGGAACACTGAAGCTTTCTTT. Protein product: CASRSLEGNTEAFF. The V call is TRBV6-6, the J call TRBJ1-1; no clear D gene. The CDR3 is 14 residues long. Trimming stripped 6 bases from V and 1 base from J, with 12 bases between. The germline V gene encodes CDR1 MNHNY and CDR2 SVGAGI (reference sequence).

The table lists this clone with a count of one. The chain links TRBV28 to TRBJ2-1; D is unclear. The CDR3 totals 14 residues. Germline V gene lookup returns CDR1 MDHEN and CDR2 SYDVKM. V was cut by 2 bases and J by 9 bases, with 14 bases left in between. DNA for the CDR3: TGTGCCAGCAGTTTAGCCCTTACTGGGTCTGAGCAGTTCTTC. This encodes CASSLALTGSEQFF.

The chain employs TRBV4-3 and TRBJ2-1; possibly TRBD2 for D (6 bases). Germline values: CDR1 LGHNA, CDR2 YSLEER. V was shortened by 4 bases and J by 3 bases, with 19 bases between the two germline ends. The CDR3 runs 17 residues. The CDR3 bases are TGCGCCAGCAGCCGCCGACTAGGAGGTGGGAACTACAATGAGCAGTTCTTC. Protein product: CASSRRLGGGNYNEQFF.

This rearrangement joins TRBV15 to TRBJ2-7; weak D call: TRBD1 (5 bases). There are 14 residues in the CDR3. The V gene's germline CDR1 is LNHNV and CDR2 YYDKDF (reference sequence). Trimming shortened V by 0 bases and J by 4 bases, and 10 bases separated the two germline ends. The CDR3 DNA reads as TGTGCCACCAGCAGAGATGCAGGGAAGTACGAGCAGTACTTC. Translated: CATSRDAGKYEQYF.

J is TRBJ2-2 and V is TRBV29-1; the D call may be TRBD1 or TRBD2 (5 bases each). Germline V lookup: CDR1 SQVTM, CDR2 ANQGSEA. The CDR3 has 13 residues. V lost 7 bases to trimming and J lost 0 bases, with 9 bases between them. CDR3 sequence: CSGDPANTGELFF. The CDR3 DNA is TGCAGCGGGGACCCCGCGAACACCGGGGAGCTGTTTTTT.

The chain carries TRBV5-1 and TRBJ1-1, with 7 bases aligning to TRBD1. The germline V gene encodes CDR1 SGHRS and CDR2 YFSETQ. The J segment lost 3 bases and the V segment lost 0 bases, leaving 2 bases of the junction unmatched. This CDR3 is 14 amino acids long. The CDR3 here is CASSLEGADTEAFF. CDR3 coding DNA: TGCGCCAGCAGCTTGGAGGGGGCGGACACTGAAGCTTTCTTT.

There are a few counts of this clone. The rearrangement uses TRBV7-3 and TRBJ1-1, with a weak D call TRBD1 (6 bases). Germline V gives CDR1 SGHTA, CDR2 FQGTGA. The germline V and J ends were trimmed by 1 base and 4 bases, with 19 bases remaining between them. The CDR3 loop spans 17 amino acids. The CDR3 DNA follows: TGTGCCAGCAGCTTAATAGGTTTTGGGGGCGCGAGCACTGAAGCTTTCTTT. This gives the protein CASSLIGFGGASTEAFF.